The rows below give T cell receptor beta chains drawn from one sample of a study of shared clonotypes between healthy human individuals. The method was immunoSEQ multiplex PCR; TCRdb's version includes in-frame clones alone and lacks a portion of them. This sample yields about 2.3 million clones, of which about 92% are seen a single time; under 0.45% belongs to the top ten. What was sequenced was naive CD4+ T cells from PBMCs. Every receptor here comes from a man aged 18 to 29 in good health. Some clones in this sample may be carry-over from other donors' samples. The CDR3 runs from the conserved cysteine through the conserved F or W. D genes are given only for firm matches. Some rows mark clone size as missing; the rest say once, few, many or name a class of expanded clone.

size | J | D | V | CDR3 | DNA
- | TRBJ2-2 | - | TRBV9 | CASSVASARRGGELFF | TGTGCCAGCAGCGTAGCCAGCGCGAGGCGCGGCGGGGAGCTGTTTTTT
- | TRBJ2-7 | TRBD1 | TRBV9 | CASSLGQAGREQYF | TGTGCCAGCAGCCTAGGACAGGCCGGGCGCGAGCAGTACTTC
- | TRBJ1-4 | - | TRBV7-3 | CASSPGTGTYEKLFF | TGTGCCAGCAGCCCCGGGACCGGGACGTATGAAAAACTGTTTTTT
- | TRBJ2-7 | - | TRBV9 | CASSEGAGGSPGEQYF | TGTGCCAGCAGCGAGGGGGCGGGAGGCTCTCCCGGCGAGCAGTACTTC
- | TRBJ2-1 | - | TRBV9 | CASSPSSRTNEQFF | TGTGCCAGCAGCCCTAGCAGTAGGACCAATGAGCAGTTCTTC
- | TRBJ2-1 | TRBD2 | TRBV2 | CASSLGLAGANNEQFF | TGTGCCAGCAGCCTGGGACTAGCGGGAGCTAACAATGAGCAGTTCTTC
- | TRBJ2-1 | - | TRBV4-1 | CASSPYRQGGTYNEQFF | TGCGCCAGCAGCCCCTACCGACAGGGAGGGACCTACAATGAGCAGTTCTTC
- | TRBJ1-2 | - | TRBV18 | CASSRGGPYGYTF | TGTGCCAGCTCCCGGGGAGGGCCCTATGGCTACACCTTC
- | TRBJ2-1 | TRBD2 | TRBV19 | CASSPALLAGPQSDSNEQFF | TGTGCCAGTAGTCCAGCCCTACTAGCGGGACCTCAAAGTGATAGCAATGAGCAGTTCTTC
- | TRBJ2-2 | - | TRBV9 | CASSVTSGELFF | TGTGCCAGCAGCGTAACCAGCGGGGAGCTGTTTTTT
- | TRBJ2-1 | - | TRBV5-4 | CASSLIAEEQFF | TGTGCCAGCAGCTTAATAGCGGAGGAGCAGTTCTTC
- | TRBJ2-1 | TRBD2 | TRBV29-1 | CSVGSGRFSEQFF | TGCAGCGTTGGTAGCGGGAGATTTAGTGAGCAGTTCTTC
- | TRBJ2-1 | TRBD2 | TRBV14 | CASSLLPGGPNEQFF | TGTGCCAGCAGCCTCCTCCCGGGGGGTCCGAATGAGCAGTTCTTC
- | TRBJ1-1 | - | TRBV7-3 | CASSFSRMNTEAFF | TGTGCCAGCAGCTTTTCCAGGATGAACACTGAAGCTTTCTTT
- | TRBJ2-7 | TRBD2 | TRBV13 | CASSSSGRGLAKYEQYF | TGTGCCAGCAGCTCCTCGGGGAGGGGACTAGCGAAATACGAGCAGTACTTC
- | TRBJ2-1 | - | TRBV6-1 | CASSDRAREQFF | TGTGCCAGCAGTGATCGAGCGAGGGAGCAGTTCTTC
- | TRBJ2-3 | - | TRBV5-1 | CASSSRPVSSTDTQYF | TGCGCCAGCAGCTCCCGACCGGTTTCTAGCACAGATACGCAGTATTTT
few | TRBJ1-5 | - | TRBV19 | CAGGGDSNQPQHF | TGTGCAGGGGGAGGGGATAGCAATCAGCCCCAGCATTTT
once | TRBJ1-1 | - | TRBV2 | CASKWGDTEAFF | TGTGCCAGCAAATGGGGGGACACTGAAGCTTTCTTT
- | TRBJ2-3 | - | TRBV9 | CASSADRDTQYF | TGTGCCAGCAGCGCCGATAGGGATACGCAGTATTTT
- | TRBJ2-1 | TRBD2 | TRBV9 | CASSALAGVYNEQFF | TGTGCCAGCAGCGCACTAGCGGGAGTATACAATGAGCAGTTCTTC
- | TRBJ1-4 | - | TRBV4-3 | CASSLARTGDEKLFF | TGCGCCAGCAGCCTCGCTCGCACCGGAGATGAAAAACTGTTTTTT
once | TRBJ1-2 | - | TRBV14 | CASSQGSSRDYGYTF | TGTGCCAGCAGCCAAGGATCATCCAGGGACTATGGCTACACCTTC
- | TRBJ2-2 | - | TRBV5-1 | CASSLEGLGELFF | TGCGCCAGCAGCTTGGAGGGCCTCGGGGAGCTGTTTTTT
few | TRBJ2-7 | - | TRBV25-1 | CASTTGATYEQYF | TGTGCCAGCACCACGGGGGCGACCTACGAGCAGTACTTC
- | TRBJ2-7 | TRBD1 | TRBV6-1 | CASSDTDRAHYEQYF | TGTGCCAGCAGTGACACCGACAGGGCACACTACGAGCAGTACTTC
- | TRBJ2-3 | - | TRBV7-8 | CASSLGRRTDTQYF | TGTGCCAGCAGCTTGGGCAGGCGCACAGATACGCAGTATTTT
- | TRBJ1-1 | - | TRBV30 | CAWSVQRGKYRITEAFF | TGTGCCTGGAGTGTACAAAGGGGCAAATATCGGATCACTGAAGCTTTCTTT
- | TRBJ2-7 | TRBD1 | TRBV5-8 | CASSLGAGTAYEQYF | TGTGCCAGCAGCTTGGGGGCCGGGACAGCCTACGAGCAGTACTTC
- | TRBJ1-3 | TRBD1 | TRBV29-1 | CSALLLDRDRKRSSGNTIYF | TGCAGCGCCCTCCTTTTGGACCGGGACAGGAAACGGAGCTCTGGAAACACCATATATTTT
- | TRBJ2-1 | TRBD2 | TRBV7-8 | CASSLLSGRRNEQFF | TGTGCCAGCAGCTTACTTAGCGGGAGGAGGAATGAGCAGTTCTTC
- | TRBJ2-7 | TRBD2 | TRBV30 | CAWSRLAGGYEQYF | TGTGCCTGGAGTCGACTAGCGGGAGGCTACGAGCAGTACTTC
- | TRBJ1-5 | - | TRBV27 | CASSFDSNSNQPQHF | TGTGCCAGCAGCTTCGACAGCAATAGCAATCAGCCCCAGCATTTT
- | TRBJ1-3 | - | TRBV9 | CASSVGPTRNGNTIYF | TGTGCCAGCAGCGTAGGTCCCACTCGAAACGGAAACACCATATATTTT
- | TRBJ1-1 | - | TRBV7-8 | CASSLRSQNTEAFF | TGTGCCAGCAGCCTTAGGTCCCAAAACACTGAAGCTTTCTTT
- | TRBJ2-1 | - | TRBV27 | CASSLTGQYNEQFF | TGTGCCAGCAGTCTCACGGGGCAATACAATGAGCAGTTCTTC
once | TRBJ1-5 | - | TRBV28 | CASSLGGRSQHF | TGTGCCAGCAGTTTGGGGGGGAGGTCCCAGCATTTT
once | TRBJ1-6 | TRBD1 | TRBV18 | CASSSGQHNSPLHF | TGTGCCAGCTCCTCGGGACAGCATAATTCACCCCTCCACTTT
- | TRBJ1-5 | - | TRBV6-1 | CASSDPRQQPQHF | TGTGCCAGCAGTGATCCTCGACAACAGCCCCAGCATTTT
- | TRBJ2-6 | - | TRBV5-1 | CASKMGGTNSGANVLTF | TGCGCCAGCAAGATGGGCGGAACTAACTCTGGGGCCAACGTCCTGACTTTC